This TCR beta chain was captured in a study of cytomegalovirus exposure and HLA in healthy donors. About the research overall: There were some 120 million unique TCR beta sequences, drawn from 150 million to 200 million T cells, in an earlier analysis. Study results and limitations: A link between a missense DCLRE1C variant and TCR beta V- and J-gene trimming emerged from a later analysis. According to a later analysis, most TCR beta chains associated with CMV appeared HLA-restricted. Several top significant clusters appeared, in a later analysis, to be linked to common viral pathogens.

Concerning this clone itself: As yet, its antigen is unknown.

PCR involved 60 Vbeta and 13 Jbeta primers. Assay: immunoSEQ multiplex PCR; the TCRdb copy retains only in-frame clones and omits some. The sample carries nearly 200,000 clones, approximately 80% recorded once. The CDR3 spans 15 residues. V lost 2 bases and J lost 1; bases outside the gene matches: 3. Per the germline V gene, CDR1 is GTSNPN and CDR2 is SVGIG (reference sequence). The clonotype comes from a boy aged 2 to 9 in good health and CMV-seronegative. This sequence joins TRBV30 and TRBJ2-1, with 9 bases lining up with TRBD1. Sequenced sample: PBMCs. CDR3 protein: CAWSPGTGSYNEQFF. Here the CDR3 DNA reads TGTGCCTGGAGTCCCGGGACAGGGTCCTACAATGAGCAGTTCTTC.